This T cell receptor beta chain emerged from a study of blood T cells in healthy people across ages. The CDR3 extends over 14 amino acids. CDR1 and CDR2 from the germline V gene are SGHAT and FQDESV (reference sequence). Primed by a sample-barcoded 5' primer and a J-beta primer mix, a second PCR proceeded for about 7 to 11 cycles. TCRdb re-derived calls from the 5' RACE reads in MiXCR, one entry per CDR3 protein. The sample holds around 1,000,000 distinct CDR3 sequences; under 30% are singletons and the top ten take 0.65% to 0.95%. These data also formed part of another study, on T cells of mothers and their children.

The J gene is TRBJ2-7, the V gene TRBV11-1; D unresolved. TRBJ2-1 explains the end of the DNA better; the J call may be wrong. The TCR comes from a girl aged 2-10 years in good health. Sample: blood. The CDR3, as DNA: TGTGCCTCATTAATCAGCCCAGTCAGCAATGAGCAGTTCTTC. Protein: CASLISPVSNEQFF.